One sample yielded the 11 T cell receptor beta chains listed below, sequenced in a study of cytomegalovirus exposure and HLA in healthy donors. The primer mix had 60 Vbeta and 13 Jbeta primers. Generated by immunoSEQ multiplex PCR, the TCRdb table keeps only in-frame clones and is missing some. The sample yields about 52,000 clones, approximately 72% seen once. The material sequenced was PBMCs. Receptors originate from a woman between 45 and 65 years old in good health and CMV-seronegative.

This chain uses TRBV7-2 with TRBJ2-1; D possibly corresponds to TRBD2 (5 bases). V was pared by 5 bases and J by 4 bases, with 21 bases between. The CDR3 length is 17 residues. Germline CDR1 is SGHTA and CDR2 is FQGNSA. The CDR3 DNA sequence: TGTGCCAGCAGCCCGGGCACACTAGGGTTGGGTTACAATGAGCAGTTCTTC. It codes for CASSPGTLGLGYNEQFF.

This chain connects TRBV30 to TRBJ1-5, with TRBD1 matching 11 bases. The trim removed 4 bases at V and 0 bases at J, leaving 2 bases unmatched. The CDR3 extends over 15 amino acids. Germline CDR1 GTSNPN, CDR2 SVGIG (reference sequence). The CDR3: CAWMGQGDSNQPQHF. CDR3 sequence (DNA): TGTGCCTGGATGGGACAGGGGGATAGCAATCAGCCCCAGCATTTT.

The CDR3 spells CASSLTFQETQYF. The CDR3 DNA reads as TGTGCCAGCAGCTTAACATTCCAAGAGACCCAGTACTTC. V gene TRBV7-8 combines with J gene TRBJ2-5; no reliable D call. Trimming took off 2 bases at V and 1 base at J, with 5 bases between the two ends. Germline lookup yields CDR1 SGHVS and CDR2 FQNEAQ. This CDR3 is 13 amino acids long.

V is TRBV7-2 and J is TRBJ2-7; TRBD2 matches at 7 bases. With 6 bases clipped from V and 2 bases from J, the junction kept 10 bases outside the gene matches. CDR1 and CDR2 (germline): SGHTA, FQGNSA. There are 15 residues in the CDR3. The CDR3: CASSRLTGGAYEQYF. CDR3 nucleotides: TGTGCCAGCAGTCGACTGACTGGGGGGGCCTACGAGCAGTACTTC.

The chain combines TRBV28 with TRBJ2-2, with 10 bases identical to TRBD1. The CDR3 is 14 residues long. Germline V gives CDR1 MDHEN, CDR2 SYDVKM. V dropped 5 bases and J dropped 7; count of bases not matched to a gene: 4. The CDR3 loop reads CASSTGTGVGELFF. For the CDR3, the DNA is TGTGCCAGCAGTACCGGGACAGGGGTCGGGGAGCTGTTTTTT. The full variable domain, with the rest looked up from reference TRBV28 and TRBJ2-2, is DVKVTQSSRYLVKRTGEKVFLECVQDMDHENMFWYRQDPGLGLRLIYFSYDVKMKEKGDIPEGYSVSREKKERFSLILESASTNQTSMYLCASSTGTGVGELFFGEGSRLTVL.

This clone occurred a few times. This sequence joins TRBV5-1 and TRBJ2-3; a weak D match, TRBD2 (6 bases). Trimming left V 5 bases short and J 2 bases short, with 12 bases between. This CDR3 comprises 14 residues. Germline-derived CDR1 and CDR2 are SGHRS and YFSETQ. The CDR3: CASRGGYSTDTQYF. The CDR3 nucleotides are TGCGCCAGCAGGGGGGGATATTCCACAGATACGCAGTATTTT.

The gene calls are TRBV5-1 and TRBJ1-2; D unresolved. The CDR3 runs 14 residues. Germline V gene sequence: CDR1 SGHRS, CDR2 YFSETQ. V was clipped by 0 bases and J by 3 bases, with 9 bases between them. The DNA for the CDR3 is TGCGCCAGCAGCTTGGACGGTTCTGACTATGGCTACACCTTC. It encodes CASSLDGSDYGYTF.

The chain recombines TRBV5-1 with TRBJ1-4; D gene unclear. CDR3 size: 14 residues. CDR1 and CDR2 (germline): SGHRS, YFSETQ. With 1 base removed from V and 4 bases from J, the gap between germline ends came to 8 bases. CDR3 sequence: CASSLSTVNEKLFF. The CDR3 region has the DNA TGCGCCAGCAGCTTGAGTACGGTTAATGAAAAACTGTTTTTT.

There are a few counts of this clone. The gene calls are TRBV19 and TRBJ2-3; 9 bases line up with TRBD2. The CDR3 sequence is 14 residues long. V gave up 3 bases and J gave up 5 bases; unmatched junction bases: 3. The germline V gene has CDR1 LNHDA and CDR2 SQIVND (reference sequence). The CDR3 sequence: CASSMTSGVDTQYF. DNA of the CDR3: TGTGCCAGTAGTATGACTAGCGGAGTAGATACGCAGTATTTT.

V and J are TRBV5-6 and TRBJ1-6, with D perhaps matching TRBD1 (6 bases). This CDR3 has 17 amino acids. Trimming left V 3 bases short and J 8 bases short, with 21 bases between. Germline V gene sequence: CDR1 SGHDT, CDR2 YYEEEE. The CDR3 sequence is CASSSNGGAGWDSPLHF. The DNA of the CDR3 is TGTGCCAGCAGCTCGAACGGGGGGGCAGGGTGGGATTCACCCCTCCACTTT.

This clone is a singleton in its sample. The chain uses TRBV5-5 and TRBJ2-7, with TRBD1 identical over 9 bases. Germline loops: CDR1 SGHKS, CDR2 YYEKEE (reference sequence). CDR3 length: 14 residues. V was pared by 4 bases and J by 2 bases, with 4 bases of the junction left unmatched. The DNA for the CDR3 is TGTGCCAGCAGCCCGTGGACAGGGGCCTACGAGCAGTACTTC. Its protein is CASSPWTGAYEQYF.